One T cell receptor (beta chain) is described in this entry. Its antigen is unknown. Trimming shortened V by 6 bases and J by 2 bases, and 16 bases separated the two germline ends. This CDR3 has 15 amino acids. The germline V gene encodes CDR1 MDHEN and CDR2 SYDVKM. The data were taken from a study of T cell responses to AZD1222 COVID-19 vaccine. Across the whole study: It was second doses at about 4 or about 12 weeks that were pooled. Regarding the study as a whole: The donors showed a predominance of white British ancestry and of females, with possible underestimation of clonal diversity. At baseline, seropositivity was found in only a handful of AZD1222 recipients. Nearly half of spike-specific TCRs reportedly target variant regions that are unmutated in the B.1.351 and B.1.1.7 variants.

Using immunoSEQ multiplex PCR, the repertoire was profiled, and TCRdb retains in-frame clones only, with some absent. The repertoire holds 150,000 to 200,000 clones, with 87% as singletons. The genes are TRBV28 and TRBJ1-2; possibly TRBD1 for D (6 bases). Sequences were derived from peripheral blood, sampled on day 0 of AZD1222 vaccination. This receptor was obtained from an adult in good health. The CDR3 DNA is TGTGCCAGCAGGGCAACAGGGAGAGCCAACTATGGCTACACCTTC. Protein product: CASRATGRANYGYTF.